The 16 T cell receptor beta chains listed next were all sequenced from one sample in a study of cytomegalovirus exposure and HLA in healthy donors (dated by TCRdb to 2016 to 2017). Receptor libraries were prepared by the immunoSEQ multiplex PCR assay. A mixture of 60 forward primers for TCR Vbeta segments and 13 reverse primers for TCR Jbeta segments was used in the multiplex PCR. The source is immuneACCESS, and TCRdb retained only in-frame sequences with V and J called. Part of the clones is not carried over; for the studies checked, unresolved V genes explain less than half of this, and the remainder is unexplained. For this sample there are about 160,000 clones; 60% to 80% appear just once. Roughly 1.4% of the sample is held by the ten biggest clonotypes. The specimen was PBMCs. The source of these receptors is a man aged 55 to 70 in good health and CMV-seronegative.

The CDR3: CASSISSYNEQFF. The CDR3 bases are TGTGCCAGCAGTATCAGCTCCTACAATGAGCAGTTCTTC. J is TRBJ2-1 and V is TRBV6-5; D gene uncertain. CDR1 is MNHEY and CDR2 is SVGAGI in the germline V gene. This CDR3 has 13 residues. V was pared by 5 bases and J by 0 bases, with 5 bases between.

The chain uses TRBV10-3 and TRBJ1-1; TRBD1 might be the D (6 bases). Trimming took off 9 bases at V and 0 bases at J, with 14 bases between the two ends. The CDR3 is made up of 14 amino acids. Germline CDR1 is ENHRY and CDR2 is SYGVKD. DNA of the CDR3: TGTGCCATTAAGGACAGAGTCATGAACACTGAAGCTTTCTTT. It encodes CAIKDRVMNTEAFF.

The V gene is TRBV4-2, the J gene TRBJ2-7, with 10 bases lining up with TRBD1. Germline CDR1 and CDR2: LGHNA and YNFKEQ. Unmatched junction bases numbered 8, after V lost 3 bases and J lost 6 bases. The CDR3 has 15 amino acids. CDR3 in amino acids: CASSQQTGGAGEQYF. In DNA, the CDR3 is TGTGCCAGCAGCCAGCAGACAGGGGGCGCGGGCGAGCAGTACTTC.

J is TRBJ2-2 and V is TRBV25-1; no firm D call. Germline V gene lookup returns CDR1 MGHDK and CDR2 SYGVNS. There are 14 residues in the CDR3. V lost 0 bases, J lost 6 bases, and 8 bases lay in between. CDR3 DNA: TGTGCCAGCAGTGAATATACCCAGGCCGGGGAGCTGTTTTTT. It is translated as CASSEYTQAGELFF. The full variable domain, its missing parts supplied by reference TRBV25-1 and TRBJ2-2, is EADIYQTPRYLVIGTGKKITLECSQTMGHDKMYWYQQDPGMELHLIHYSYGVNSTEKGDLSSESTVSRIRTEHFPLTLESARPSHTSQYLCASSEYTQAGELFFGEGSRLTVL.

This chain connects TRBV28 to TRBJ2-5; no clear D gene. The end of the DNA is better explained by TRBJ2-7, so the J call may be wrong. CDR3 length: 14 amino acids. Germline values: CDR1 MDHEN, CDR2 SYDVKM. This CDR3 is CASSFHGGAYEQYF. The CDR3 nucleotides read TGTGCCAGCAGTTTCCACGGTGGGGCCTACGAGCAGTACTTC.

V usage is TRBV7-8 and J usage is TRBJ2-7; D may be TRBD2 (5 bases). CDR1 is SGHVS and CDR2 is FQNEAQ in the germline V gene. The CDR3 length is 14 residues. Trimming left V 4 bases short and J 2 bases short, with 12 bases between. The CDR3: CASSSLAGAYEQYF. The CDR3 DNA is TGTGCCAGCAGCTCGCTAGCAGGCGCCTACGAGCAGTACTTC.

This rearrangement joins TRBV7-6 to TRBJ1-6; perhaps TRBD1 as D (6 bases). The CDR3 totals 13 residues. V gave up 5 bases and J gave up 9 bases, with 11 bases separating them. CDR1 SGHVS and CDR2 FNYEAQ come from the germline V gene. CDR3 protein: CASSLGAFSPLHF. CDR3 DNA sequence: TGTGCCAGCAGCCTGGGGGCGTTTTCACCCCTCCACTTT.

The DNA of the CDR3 is TGTGCCAGCAGACCACTAGCGGGGGGGCGGGAGACCCAGTACTTC. It is translated as CASRPLAGGRETQYF. The V gene is TRBV7-9, the J gene TRBJ2-5, with TRBD2 identical over 13 bases. V shed 6 bases and J 5 bases; nucleotides not matched to a gene: 6. This CDR3 region has 15 residues. CDR1 SEHNR and CDR2 FQNEAQ come from the germline V gene (reference sequence).

The chain recombines TRBV28 with TRBJ1-6; TRBD1 is a possible D gene (5 bases). The length of the CDR3 is 18 residues. With 5 bases removed from V and 8 bases from J, the gap between germline ends came to 25 bases. CDR1 is MDHEN, CDR2 SYDVKM, per germline. DNA for the CDR3: TGTGCCAGCAGTCAATCCACCCATCCTCAGGGAATCGATTCACCCCTCCACTTT. Protein product: CASSQSTHPQGIDSPLHF.

About this clone itself: The junction departs from the called germline gene at one end, perhaps through a read error. The rearrangement uses TRBV10-3 and TRBJ2-7; 14 bases align to TRBD2. There are 14 residues in the CDR3. CDR1 and CDR2 (germline): ENHRY, SYGVKD. CDR3 DNA: TGTGCCATCAGTGGGACTAGCGGGGGGTACGGGCAGTACTTC. Its translation: CAISGTSGGYGQYF.

The CDR3 loop is CASGLGTGRGYTF. CDR3 sequence (DNA): TGTGCTAGTGGTTTGGGGACAGGGCGCGGCTACACCTTC. The chain joins TRBV12-5 to TRBJ1-2; 8 positions agree with TRBD1. The CDR3 contains 13 residues. V lost 1 base to trimming and J lost 8 bases; unmatched junction nucleotides: 3. The germline CDR1 and CDR2 sequences are LGHNT and FRNRAP.

The chain recombines TRBV7-9 with TRBJ2-5, with 11 bases aligning to TRBD2. The J call may be in error: the DNA end matches TRBJ2-7 better. CDR3 length equals 18 residues. Germline values: CDR1 SEHNR, CDR2 FQNEAQ (reference sequence). As DNA, the CDR3 is TGTGCCAGCAGCTCAAGAGCTAGCGGGGGGTCTAGCTCCTACGAGCAGTACTTC. Its protein product is CASSSRASGGSSSYEQYF.

The gene calls are TRBV6-6 and TRBJ1-2; a weak D match, TRBD1 (6 bases). The CDR3 covers 14 residues. V was shortened by 4 bases and J by 5 bases, with 14 bases between the two germline ends. CDR1 MNHNY and CDR2 SVGAGI come from the germline V gene (reference sequence). The CDR3 bases are TGTGCCAGCAGTTCAGGACAGAGTAGATATGGCTACACCTTC. It codes for CASSSGQSRYGYTF.

This sequence joins TRBV5-1 and TRBJ1-1, with 8 nucleotides matching TRBD1. CDR1 is SGHRS and CDR2 is YFSETQ in the germline V gene. The CDR3 runs to 14 residues. V lost 5 bases, J lost 0 bases, and 3 bases stayed unmatched. CDR3 region: CASRRGQVNTEAFF. CDR3 sequence (DNA): TGCGCCAGCAGAAGGGGACAGGTGAACACTGAAGCTTTCTTT.

The V call is TRBV9, the J call TRBJ2-1; 8 bases match TRBD1. The germline gives CDR1 SGDLS, CDR2 YYNGEE. CDR3 length: 15 residues. The V and J ends lost 0 bases and 6 bases, in that order; junction bases with no gene match: 5. In DNA, the CDR3 is TGTGCCAGCAGCGTAGACAGGGGGGACTTCAATGAGCAGTTCTTC. Translating it yields CASSVDRGDFNEQFF.

The rearrangement joins TRBV10-3 to TRBJ1-5; 7 bases match TRBD1. The CDR3 has 14 residues. In germline, CDR1 is ENHRY, CDR2 SYGVKD. The junction had 4 bases not matched to a gene; V was cut back by 4 bases and J by 4 bases. The CDR3 nucleotides are TGTGCCATCAGTGTGCAGGGGGATAATCAGCCCCAGCATTTT. It is translated as CAISVQGDNQPQHF.